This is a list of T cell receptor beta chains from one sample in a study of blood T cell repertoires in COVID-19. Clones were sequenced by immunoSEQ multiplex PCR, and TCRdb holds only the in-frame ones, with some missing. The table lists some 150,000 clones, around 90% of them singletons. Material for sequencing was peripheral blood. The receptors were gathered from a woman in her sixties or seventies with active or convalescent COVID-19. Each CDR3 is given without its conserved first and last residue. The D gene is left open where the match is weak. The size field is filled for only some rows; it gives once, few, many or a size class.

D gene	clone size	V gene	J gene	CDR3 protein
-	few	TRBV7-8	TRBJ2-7	ASSFQAVIPYEQY
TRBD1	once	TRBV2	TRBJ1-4	ASSDRVPNEKLF
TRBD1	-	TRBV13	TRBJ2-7	ASSLGTGVHEQY
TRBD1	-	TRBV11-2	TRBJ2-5	ASSSGTGFGETQY
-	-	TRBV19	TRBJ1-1	ASSIGGGGRTTEAF
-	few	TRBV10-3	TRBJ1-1	AISGEGSAF
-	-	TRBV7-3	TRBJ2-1	ASCLAVGMDEQF
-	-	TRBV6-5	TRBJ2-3	ASRLGGDTQY
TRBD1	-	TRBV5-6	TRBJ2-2	ASSSTGRGGTGELF
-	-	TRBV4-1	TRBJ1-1	ASRGHLNTEAF
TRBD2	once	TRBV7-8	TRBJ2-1	ASSSSGGAGEQF
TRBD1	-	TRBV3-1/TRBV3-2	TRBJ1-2	ASSQRQGEGYT
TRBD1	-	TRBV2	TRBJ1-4	ASSVGQAPPEKLF
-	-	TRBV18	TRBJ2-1	ASSPSYLDSNEQF
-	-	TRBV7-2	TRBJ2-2	ASSLAQGNTGELF
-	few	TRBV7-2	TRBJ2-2	ASSLQGSTGELF
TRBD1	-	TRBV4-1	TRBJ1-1	ASSRDRAGAF
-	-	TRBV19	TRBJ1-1	ASSMSLNTEAF
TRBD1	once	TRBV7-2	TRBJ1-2	ASRNQGAAYGYT
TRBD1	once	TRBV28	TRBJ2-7	ASNPPGQGPEQY
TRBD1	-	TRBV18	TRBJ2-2	ASSPGQGVAGELF
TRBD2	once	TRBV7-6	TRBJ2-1	ASSLELAGGYNEQF
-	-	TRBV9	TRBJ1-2	ASSEQGLYGYT
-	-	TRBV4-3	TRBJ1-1	ASSQVISPQSTNTEAF
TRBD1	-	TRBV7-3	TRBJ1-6	ASSSKDRGHSPLH
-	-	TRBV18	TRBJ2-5	ASSPQRSLQETQY
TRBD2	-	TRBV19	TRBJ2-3	ASSPGGARTDTQY
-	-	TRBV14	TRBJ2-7	ASSRWDSTYEQY
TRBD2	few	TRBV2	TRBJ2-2	ASSDRLATGELF
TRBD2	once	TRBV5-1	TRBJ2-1	ASSLGLAPYNEQF
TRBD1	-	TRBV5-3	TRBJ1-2	AENLRGRGRYGYT
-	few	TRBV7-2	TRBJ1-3	ASSLSTVGGNTIY
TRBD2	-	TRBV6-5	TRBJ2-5	ASTKSGGSRETQY
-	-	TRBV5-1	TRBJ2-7	ASSLDTGQSYEQY
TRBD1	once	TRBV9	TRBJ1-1	ASSAHRGRTEAF
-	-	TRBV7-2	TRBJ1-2	ASTSTGYGNYGYT
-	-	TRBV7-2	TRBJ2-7	ASSLADRPYEQY
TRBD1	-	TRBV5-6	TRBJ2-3	ASSLVTGGPDTQY
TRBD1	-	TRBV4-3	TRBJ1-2	ASSQVDRGLYGYT
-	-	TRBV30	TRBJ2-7	AWDPQGYEQY
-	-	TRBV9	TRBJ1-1	ASSVASGMNTEAF
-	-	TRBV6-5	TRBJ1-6	ASRLQGIGNSPLH
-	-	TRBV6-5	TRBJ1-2	ASSYKIHSNYGYT
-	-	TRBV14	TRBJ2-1	ASSPRHSSYNEQF
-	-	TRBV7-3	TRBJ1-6	ASSQAPGGNSPLH
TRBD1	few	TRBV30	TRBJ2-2	AWSYGQGNTGELF
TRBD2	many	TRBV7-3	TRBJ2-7	ASSLIAGTYYEQY
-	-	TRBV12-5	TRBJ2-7	ASGLGQLSYEQY
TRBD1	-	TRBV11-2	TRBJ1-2	ASSSGGTGDNYGYT
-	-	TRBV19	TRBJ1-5	ASNKDGLSNQPQH
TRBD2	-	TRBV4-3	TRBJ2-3	ASSQDRAGGPDTQY
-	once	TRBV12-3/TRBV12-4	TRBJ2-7	ASSPRGSSAQY
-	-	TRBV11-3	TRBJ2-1	ASSLAGDTVWDNEQF